This T cell receptor beta chain was observed in a study of beta chain features in type 1 diabetes. Reverse transcribing all isolated RNA meant expressed TCRB transcripts were sequenced. For naive, central memory and regulatory T cell samples, reads averaged roughly 3.7 million. Using immunoSEQ multiplex PCR, the repertoire was profiled, and TCRdb retains in-frame clones only, with some absent. The table includes more than 150,000 clones, 8.5% to 10% detected once. Turning to this clone: What it recognizes is unknown.

From germline, CDR1 is SGHNT and CDR2 YENEEA. After removal of 5 bases from V and 5 bases from J, the junction contained 8 bases not matched to a gene. CDR3 length: 16 residues. Study-wide results and limits: Among all four CD4+ subsets, Type 1 diabetes patients had TCRB CDR3s that were moderately but significantly shorter.

V gene TRBV11-3 combines with J gene TRBJ2-7, with 14 positions matching TRBD2. The sequence derives from a young woman with type 1 diabetes. The specimen sequenced was central memory CD4+ T cells from blood. Here the CDR3 reads CASSAGTSGSFHEQYF. Here the CDR3 DNA reads TGTGCCAGCAGCGCCGGGACTAGCGGGAGTTTCCACGAGCAGTACTTC.